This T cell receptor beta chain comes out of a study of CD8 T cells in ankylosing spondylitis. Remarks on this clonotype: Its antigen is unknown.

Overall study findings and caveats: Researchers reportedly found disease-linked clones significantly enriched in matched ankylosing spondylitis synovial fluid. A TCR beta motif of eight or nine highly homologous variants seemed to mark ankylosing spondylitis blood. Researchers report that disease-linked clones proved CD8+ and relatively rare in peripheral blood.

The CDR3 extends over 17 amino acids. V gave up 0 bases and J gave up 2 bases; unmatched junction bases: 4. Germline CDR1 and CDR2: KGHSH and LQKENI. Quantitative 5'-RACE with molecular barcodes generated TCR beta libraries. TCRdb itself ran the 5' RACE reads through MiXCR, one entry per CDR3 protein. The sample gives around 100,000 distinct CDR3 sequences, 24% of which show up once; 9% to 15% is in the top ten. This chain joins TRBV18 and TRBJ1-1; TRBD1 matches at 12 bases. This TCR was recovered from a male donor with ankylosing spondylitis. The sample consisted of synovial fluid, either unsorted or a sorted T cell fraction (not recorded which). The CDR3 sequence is CASSPPGTGGANTEAFF. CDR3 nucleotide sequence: TGTGCCAGCTCACCACCAGGGACAGGGGGCGCAAACACTGAAGCTTTCTTT. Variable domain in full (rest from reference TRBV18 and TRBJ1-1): NAGVMQNPRHLVRRRGQEARLRCSPMKGHSHVYWYRQLPEEGLKFMVYLQKENIIDESGMPKERFSAEFPKEGPSILRIQQVVRGDSAAYFCASSPPGTGGANTEAFFGQGTRLTVV.